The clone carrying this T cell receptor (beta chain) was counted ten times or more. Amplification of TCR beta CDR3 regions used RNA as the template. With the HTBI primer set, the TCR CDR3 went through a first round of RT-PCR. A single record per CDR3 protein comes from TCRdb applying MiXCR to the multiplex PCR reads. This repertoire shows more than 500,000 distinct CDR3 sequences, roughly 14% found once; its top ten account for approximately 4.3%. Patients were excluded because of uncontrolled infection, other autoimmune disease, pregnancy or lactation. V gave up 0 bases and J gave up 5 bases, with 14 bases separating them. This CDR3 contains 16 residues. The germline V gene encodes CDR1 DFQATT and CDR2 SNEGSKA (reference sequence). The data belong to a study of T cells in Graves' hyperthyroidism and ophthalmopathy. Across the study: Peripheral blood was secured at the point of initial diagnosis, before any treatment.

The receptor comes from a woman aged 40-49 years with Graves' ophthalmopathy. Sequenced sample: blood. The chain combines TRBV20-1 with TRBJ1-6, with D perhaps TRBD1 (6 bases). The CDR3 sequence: CSARDRTAINNSPLHF. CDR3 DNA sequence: TGCAGTGCTAGAGATCGGACAGCAATCAATAATTCACCCCTCCACTTT.